This passage covers 22 T cell receptor beta chains from one sample sequenced in a study of cytomegalovirus exposure and HLA in healthy donors. In the PCR, 60 Vbeta and 13 Jbeta primers were used. Only in-frame clones appear in the TCRdb table, and some are missing; sequencing was by immunoSEQ multiplex PCR. The sample lists fewer than 200,000 clones, around 75% seen once, with 2% to 2.5% in the top ten. Sequencing used PBMCs. All receptors come from a male donor in good health and CMV-seronegative.

CDR3 bases: TGTGCCAGCAGCTCATGGGGCGGGGGGGCAATTTTCACAGATACGCAGTATTTT. It translates to CASSSWGGGAIFTDTQYF. This chain links TRBV7-9 with TRBJ2-3, with 9 bases that match TRBD2. CDR1 is SEHNR and CDR2 is FQNEAQ in the germline V gene (reference sequence). Trimming cost V 4 bases and J 2 bases; bases outside gene matches: 13. This CDR3 comprises 18 residues.

Details on this clone: The junction shows a germline mismatch at one end, possibly a read error. This sample includes further DNA sequences coding for the same CDR3. The chain couples TRBV9 to TRBJ1-6, with D unclear. CDR3 length: 15 amino acids. Germline values: CDR1 SGDLS, CDR2 YYNGEE. The CDR3 DNA sequence: TGTGCCAGCAGCTTCGAGAGCTCCTATAACTCACCCCTCCACTTT. It specifies CASSFESSYNSPLHF.

This chain connects TRBV6-1 to TRBJ2-6; D is unclear. The germline V gene encodes CDR1 MNHNS and CDR2 SASEGT. This CDR3 contains 17 residues. With 0 bases removed from V and 0 bases from J, the gap between germline ends came to 9 bases. Written as DNA, the CDR3 is TGTGCCAGCAGTGAAGCCGTCGGTAGCTCTGGGGCCAACGTCCTGACTTTC. Translated: CASSEAVGSSGANVLTF.

V gene TRBV18 combines with J gene TRBJ1-1; 8 nucleotides align to TRBD1. CDR1 KGHSH and CDR2 LQKENI come from the germline V gene. The junction had 12 bases not matched to a gene; V was cut back by 3 bases and J by 0 bases. The CDR3 is 18 residues long. CDR3 residues: CASSPMTGVVGVNTEAFF. The CDR3 DNA sequence: TGTGCCAGCTCACCTATGACAGGGGTGGTCGGGGTGAACACTGAAGCTTTCTTT.

The chain is built from TRBV30 and TRBJ1-1; 11 bases map to TRBD1. CDR3 length equals 14 residues. Trimming at V came to 3 bases and at J to 6 bases, leaving 6 bases not matched to a gene. Per germline, CDR1 GTSNPN and CDR2 SVGIG (reference sequence). The CDR3 DNA reads as TGTGCCTGGAGCGTCCGGGGACAGGGGGCTGAAGCTTTCTTT. Its translation: CAWSVRGQGAEAFF.

V usage is TRBV5-6 and J usage is TRBJ1-5; TRBD1 might be the D (5 bases). This CDR3 region has 16 residues. With 0 bases removed from V and 6 bases from J, the gap between germline ends came to 16 bases. Germline CDR1 SGHDT, CDR2 YYEEEE. CDR3 nucleotides: TGTGCCAGCAGCTTGGGGACTAGCCCGGGGGGTCAGCCCCAGCATTTT. Its translation is CASSLGTSPGGQPQHF.

The chain combines TRBV7-2 with TRBJ2-3, with a possible D match to TRBD2 (5 bases). V was shortened by 4 bases and J by 0 bases, with 17 bases between the two germline ends. CDR1 and CDR2 (germline): SGHTA, FQGNSA. The CDR3 length is 17 residues. CDR3 sequence reads: CASSYVGSGRSTDTQYF. In DNA form, the CDR3 reads TGTGCCAGCAGCTACGTGGGGAGCGGACGCAGCACAGATACGCAGTATTTT.

The sample holds one count of this clone. The chain links TRBV5-1 to TRBJ2-7; 9 positions agree with TRBD1. The CDR3 is made up of 14 amino acids. Unmatched junction bases numbered 5, after V lost 4 bases and J lost 3 bases. The V gene's germline CDR1 is SGHRS and CDR2 YFSETQ. CDR3: CASSQGQGGYEQYF. The CDR3 coding sequence is TGCGCCAGCAGCCAGGGACAGGGTGGCTACGAGCAGTACTTC. The variable domain in full, with the rest retrieved from reference TRBV5-1 and TRBJ2-7, is KAGVTQTPRYLIKTRGQQVTLSCSPISGHRSVSWYQQTPGQGLQFLFEYFSETQRNKGNFPGRFSGRQFSNSRSEMNVSTLELGDSALYLCASSQGQGGYEQYFGPGTRLTVT.

V gene TRBV30 combines with J gene TRBJ1-6; D remains unclear. Trimming left V 3 bases short and J 7 bases short, with 16 bases between. Germline CDR1 reads GTSNPN; CDR2 reads SVGIG (reference sequence). The CDR3 runs 15 residues. The CDR3 sequence is CAWSRLGRENSPLHF. In DNA form, the CDR3 reads TGTGCCTGGAGCCGTCTAGGGAGGGAGAATTCACCCCTCCACTTT.

This chain uses TRBV4-2 with TRBJ2-5; maybe TRBD2 (6 bases). Between the trimmed V and J ends, which lost 0 bases and 5 bases, there was a span of 16 bases. Germline CDR1 is LGHNA and CDR2 is YNFKEQ. The length of the CDR3 is 16 residues. CDR3 sequence: CASSQEKRGVRETQYF. The CDR3 bases are TGTGCCAGCAGCCAAGAAAAGCGCGGGGTCCGGGAGACCCAGTACTTC.

A few counts support this clone. The rearrangement uses TRBV27 and TRBJ1-6; the match to TRBD1 covers 7 bases. V dropped 2 bases and J dropped 10; count of bases not matched to a gene: 5. The V gene's germline CDR1 is MNHEY and CDR2 SMNVEV (reference sequence). The CDR3 loop spans 14 amino acids. CDR3 sequence reads: CASSLGQGGSPLHF. The CDR3 region has the DNA TGTGCCAGCAGTTTAGGGCAGGGGGGATCACCCCTCCACTTT.

This chain uses TRBV6-1 with TRBJ1-6; the D gene is possibly TRBD1 (5 bases). Per germline, CDR1 MNHNS and CDR2 SASEGT. This CDR3 region has 14 residues. Trimming stripped 6 bases from V and 6 bases from J, with 12 bases between. This CDR3 reads CASRLVGRNSPLHF. The CDR3 DNA reads TGTGCCAGCAGGCTCGTGGGGCGTAATTCACCCCTCCACTTT.

In this sample, this clone turned up a few times. This chain uses TRBV4-1 with TRBJ1-1, with unresolved D. Trimming left V 3 bases short and J 4 bases short, with 6 bases between. The CDR3 length is 12 residues. Germline V gene sequence: CDR1 MGHRA, CDR2 YSYEKL. This CDR3 is CASSQAGTEAFF. The CDR3 DNA sequence: TGCGCCAGCAGCCAGGCGGGCACTGAAGCTTTCTTT.

The chain couples TRBV5-4 to TRBJ1-2; D is perhaps TRBD1 (5 bases). CDR1 SGHNT and CDR2 YYREEE come from the germline V gene (reference sequence). Trimming shortened V by 0 bases and J by 1 base, and 19 bases separated the two germline ends. The CDR3 covers 18 residues. CDR3 sequence reads: CASSLDGGSWGFNYGYTF. The CDR3 nucleotides read TGTGCCAGCAGCTTGGATGGGGGGAGTTGGGGTTTTAACTATGGCTACACCTTC.

The V gene is TRBV11-3, the J gene TRBJ2-2, with D possibly being TRBD1 (6 bases). Germline loops: CDR1 SGHNT, CDR2 YENEEA. The CDR3 is 14 residues long. The germline V and J ends were trimmed by 1 base and 7 bases, with 10 bases remaining between them. The CDR3 coding sequence is TGTGCCAGCAGCTTAGGACAGGTCAACGGGGAGCTGTTTTTT. Protein sequence: CASSLGQVNGELFF.

This clone was seen a single time. V and J are TRBV6-8 and TRBJ1-5; the match to TRBD1 covers 7 bases. The germline CDR1 and CDR2 sequences are MNHGY and SAAAGT. The CDR3 is 17 amino acids. V lost 3 bases, J lost 0 bases, and 8 bases stayed unmatched. This chain's CDR3 is CASSYRDRDYSNQPQHF. In DNA, the CDR3 is TGTGCCAGCAGTTATAGGGACAGAGATTATAGCAATCAGCCCCAGCATTTT.

The chain combines TRBV5-6 with TRBJ2-7; no firm D call. Trimming cost V 1 base and J 0 bases, with 8 bases left between them. This CDR3 region has 14 residues. Germline V gives CDR1 SGHDT, CDR2 YYEEEE. The CDR3 coding sequence is TGTGCCAGCAGCTTGTTACGGAGCTCCTACGAGCAGTACTTC. Translation: CASSLLRSSYEQYF.

The chain combines TRBV2 with TRBJ1-5, with a tentative D call TRBD1 (5 bases). The CDR3 totals 16 residues. Germline CDR1 reads SNHLY; CDR2 reads FYNNEI. With 5 bases removed from V and 1 base from J, the gap between germline ends came to 15 bases. CDR3 residues: CASSSPSGGSNQPQHF. DNA of the CDR3: TGTGCCAGCAGTAGCCCGTCCGGGGGAAGCAATCAGCCCCAGCATTTT.

J is TRBJ2-7 and V is TRBV15, with a tentative D call TRBD2 (6 bases). With 5 bases removed from V and 1 base from J, the gap between germline ends came to 15 bases. CDR3 size: 15 residues. CDR1 is LNHNV and CDR2 is YYDKDF in the germline V gene (reference sequence). As DNA, the CDR3 is TGTGCCACCAGCTCTCAGGCGGGACGGTCCTACGAGCAGTACTTC. Its translation: CATSSQAGRSYEQYF.

In DNA, the CDR3 is TGTGCCAGCAGTTTGGGACAGGGGGATTATCAGCCCCAGCATTTT. Translation: CASSLGQGDYQPQHF. The chain joins TRBV7-9 to TRBJ1-5; 11 nucleotides line up with TRBD1. The CDR3 contains 15 residues. V lost 6 bases, J lost 5 bases, and 6 bases stayed unmatched. Per the germline V gene, CDR1 is SEHNR and CDR2 is FQNEAQ (reference sequence). The full variable domain, its missing parts supplied by reference TRBV7-9 and TRBJ1-5, is DTGVSQNPRHKITKRGQNVTFRCDPISEHNRLYWYRQTLGQGPEFLTYFQNEAQLEKSRLLSDRFSAERPKGSFSTLEIQRTEQGDSAMYLCASSLGQGDYQPQHFGDGTRLSIL.

V usage is TRBV5-1 and J usage is TRBJ2-5, with TRBD2 identical over 7 bases. The J call is uncertain, as TRBJ2-7 better fits the DNA end. The CDR3 runs to 15 residues. Germline V lookup: CDR1 SGHRS, CDR2 YFSETQ. DNA of the CDR3: TGCGCCAGCAGCCCCCGGCTAGCGGCGTACTACGAGCAGTACTTC. Translation: CASSPRLAAYYEQYF.

J is TRBJ2-4 and V is TRBV7-9; 8 nucleotides agree with TRBD1. The CDR3 loop spans 16 amino acids. Trimming at V came to 5 bases and at J to 6 bases, leaving 12 bases not matched to a gene. Looked up from germline, CDR1 is SEHNR and CDR2 is FQNEAQ (reference sequence). CDR3 sequence reads: CASSPRLRTGSNIQYF. The CDR3 region has the DNA TGTGCCAGCAGCCCACGTCTCCGGACAGGGTCAAACATTCAGTACTTC.